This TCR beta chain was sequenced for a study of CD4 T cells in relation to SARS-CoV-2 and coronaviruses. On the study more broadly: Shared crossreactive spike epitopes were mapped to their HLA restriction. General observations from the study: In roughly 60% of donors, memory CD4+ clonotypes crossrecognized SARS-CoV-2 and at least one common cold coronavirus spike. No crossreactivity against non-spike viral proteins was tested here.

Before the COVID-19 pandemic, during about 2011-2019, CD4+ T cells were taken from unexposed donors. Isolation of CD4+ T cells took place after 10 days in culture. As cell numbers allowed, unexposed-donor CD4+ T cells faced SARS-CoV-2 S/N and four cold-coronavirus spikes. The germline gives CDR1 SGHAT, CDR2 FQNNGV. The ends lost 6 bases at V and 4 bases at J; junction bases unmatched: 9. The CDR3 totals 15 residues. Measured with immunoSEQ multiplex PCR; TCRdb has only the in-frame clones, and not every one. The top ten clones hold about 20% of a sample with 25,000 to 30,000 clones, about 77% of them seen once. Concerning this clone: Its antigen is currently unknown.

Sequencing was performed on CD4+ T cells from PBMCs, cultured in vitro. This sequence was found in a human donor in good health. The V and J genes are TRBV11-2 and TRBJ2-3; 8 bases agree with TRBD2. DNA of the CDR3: TGTGCCAGCAGTTTTAGCGGGGTTGGATCAGATACGCAGTATTTT. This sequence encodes CASSFSGVGSDTQYF.